Listed below are T cell receptor beta chains from one sample, sequenced in a study of radiotherapy plus CTLA-4 blockade in lung cancer. Assay: immunoSEQ multiplex PCR; the TCRdb copy retains only in-frame clones and omits some. The table has about 68,000 clones, about 80% seen once. The input for sequencing was peripheral blood, taken from a patient treated with radiotherapy plus ipilimumab. Receptor source: a human donor with non-small cell lung cancer who had a complete response to radiotherapy plus ipilimumab. The CDR3 runs from the conserved cysteine through the conserved F or W. The D gene is left open where the match is weak. The listing skips clone size in some rows; elsewhere it reads once, few, many or a size class.

>TRBD1|TRBV7-2|NA|TRBJ1-4
CASSRTGVSNEKLFF
TGTGCCAGCAGCAGAACAGGGGTTTCTAATGAAAAACTGTTTTTT
>NA|TRBV7-9|few|TRBJ1-6
CASSQEGYNSPLHF
TGTGCCAGCAGCCAAGAGGGATACAATTCACCCCTCCACTTT
>TRBD1|TRBV7-2|NA|TRBJ1-6
CASSLVGRGNSPLHF
TGTGCCAGCAGCTTAGTGGGCAGGGGGAATTCACCCCTCCACTTT
>TRBD1|TRBV29-1|NA|TRBJ1-1
CSVGVGTGNTEAFF
TGCAGCGTTGGGGTCGGGACAGGGAACACTGAAGCTTTCTTT
>TRBD2|TRBV4-1|NA|TRBJ2-6
CASSLGSGNSGANVLTF
TGCGCCAGCAGCCTGGGTAGCGGGAACTCTGGGGCCAACGTCCTGACTTTC
>TRBD1|TRBV10-2|few|TRBJ1-6
CASNQPGQLNSPLHF
TGCGCCAGCAATCAACCGGGACAGCTTAATTCACCCCTCCACTTT
>TRBD2|TRBV2|NA|TRBJ2-2
CASSVSGRGDVRLFF
TGTGCCAGCAGTGTTAGCGGGAGGGGGGACGTGAGGCTGTTTTTT
>NA|TRBV7-2|NA|TRBJ2-2
CASSAGTGNTGELFF
TGTGCCAGCAGCGCCGGGACTGGGAACACCGGGGAGCTGTTTTTT
>NA|TRBV19|few|TRBJ1-3
CASMYGSSGNTIYF
TGTGCCAGTATGTACGGGAGCTCTGGAAACACCATATATTTT
>NA|TRBV7-2|NA|TRBJ1-1
CASSSRNTGEAFF
TGTGCCAGCAGCTCAAGGAACACGGGTGAAGCTTTCTTT
>TRBD2|TRBV10-1|once|TRBJ2-3
CASATSGIADTQYF
TGCGCCAGCGCGACTAGCGGAATTGCAGATACGCAGTATTTT
>NA|TRBV5-1|NA|TRBJ2-6
CASSRDGGVTGANVLTF
TGCGCCAGCAGCAGAGACGGGGGAGTAACGGGGGCCAACGTCCTGACTTTC
>NA|TRBV20-1|once|TRBJ1-1
CSARDLPIPFF
TGCAGTGCTAGAGATCTGCCAATTCCTTTCTTT
>TRBD1|TRBV5-4|NA|TRBJ1-1
CASRNLQGQGNTEAFF
TGTGCCAGCAGGAATCTCCAAGGACAGGGGAACACTGAAGCTTTCTTT
>NA|TRBV10-3|few|TRBJ1-4
CAISEAGEKLFF
TGTGCCATCAGTGAGGCAGGCGAAAAACTGTTTTTT
>NA|TRBV6-5|NA|TRBJ1-1
CASTYGGSNTEAFF
TGTGCCAGCACGTACGGGGGCAGTAACACTGAAGCTTTCTTT
>NA|TRBV2|once|TRBJ2-6
CASSEGWVGANVLTF
TGTGCCAGCAGTGAGGGATGGGTCGGGGCCAACGTCCTGACTTTC
>TRBD2|TRBV11-2|NA|TRBJ2-2
CASSGLAGLTGELFF
TGTGCCAGCAGCGGACTAGCGGGTTTGACCGGGGAGCTGTTTTTT
>NA|TRBV18|NA|TRBJ2-3
CASSRSDTQYF
TGTGCCAGCTCACGCTCAGATACGCAGTATTTT
>TRBD1|TRBV10-3|once|TRBJ2-3
CAISLRTGTSTDTQYF
TGTGCCATCAGTTTACGGACAGGGACTAGCACAGATACGCAGTATTTT
>NA|TRBV6-5|once|TRBJ2-3
CASSLLRTDTQYF
TGTGCCAGCAGCCTTCTACGGACAGATACGCAGTATTTT
>NA|TRBV19|NA|TRBJ1-2
CASSRRDGGYNYGYTF
TGTGCCAGTAGTAGACGGGACGGCGGCTACAACTATGGCTACACCTTC
>TRBD2|TRBV4-3|NA|TRBJ2-1
CASSQAEGQETTSGREASQFF
TGCGCCAGCAGCCAAGCCGAGGGACAGGAGACGACTAGCGGGAGGGAAGCATCCCAGTTCTTC
>TRBD2|TRBV19|NA|TRBJ2-7
CASSIDKRGAYEQYF
TGTGCCAGTAGTATAGATAAGCGGGGGGCCTACGAGCAGTACTTC
>TRBD2|TRBV7-9|NA|TRBJ2-5
CASSRRTSGLETQYF
TGTGCCAGCAGCCGTCGGACTAGCGGGTTGGAGACCCAGTACTTC
>TRBD2|TRBV15|NA|TRBJ2-3
CATSRAGTTSTDTQYF
TGTGCCACCAGCAGGGCCGGGACTACTAGCACAGATACGCAGTATTTT
>TRBD2|TRBV5-6|once|TRBJ2-1
CASSSPRGVEFF
TGTGCCAGCAGCTCACCCCGGGGGGTGGAGTTCTTC
>NA|TRBV11-3|once|TRBJ2-7
CASSSPDNYEQYF
TGTGCCAGCAGCTCCCCCGACAACTACGAGCAGTACTTC
>NA|TRBV28|NA|TRBJ1-1
CASSAPGVKITEAFF
TGTGCCAGCAGTGCTCCGGGAGTCAAGATCACTGAAGCTTTCTTT
>NA|TRBV7-6|few|TRBJ2-5
CASSPGTEETQYF
TGTGCCAGCAGTCCAGGGACCGAAGAGACCCAGTACTTC
>NA|TRBV4-3|NA|TRBJ2-1
CASSQSRYNEQFF
TGCGCCAGCAGCCAGAGCCGGTACAATGAGCAGTTCTTC
>NA|TRBV5-6|NA|TRBJ1-4
CASSYPADEKLFF
TGTGCCAGCAGCTACCCCGCCGATGAAAAACTGTTTTTT
>NA|TRBV4-2|NA|TRBJ1-5
CASSQEGRGNQPQHF
TGTGCCAGCAGCCAAGAGGGGAGGGGCAATCAGCCCCAGCATTTT
>NA|TRBV19|NA|TRBJ1-1
CASSTRQANTEAFF
TGTGCCAGTAGTACGAGACAGGCGAACACTGAAGCTTTCTTT
>TRBD2|TRBV10-3|NA|TRBJ2-2
CAISEDGGSGGELFF
TGTGCCATCAGTGAGGACGGCGGGAGTGGTGGGGAGCTGTTTTTT
>NA|TRBV5-1|NA|TRBJ1-5
CASSGGDSNQPQHF
TGCGCCAGCAGCGGCGGGGATAGCAATCAGCCCCAGCATTTT
>TRBD2|TRBV14|NA|TRBJ2-1
CASSRTSGASQEQFF
TGTGCCAGCAGCCGGACTAGCGGGGCATCACAAGAGCAGTTCTTC
>NA|TRBV5-1|NA|TRBJ2-3
CASRWSGLISDTQYF
TGCGCCAGCAGGTGGTCGGGGCTAATTTCGGATACGCAGTATTTT
>TRBD1|TRBV5-6|medium-sized|TRBJ1-4
CASSLGAGTATTNEKLFF
TGTGCCAGCAGCTTGGGCGCAGGGACAGCTACAACTAATGAAAAACTGTTTTTT
>NA|TRBV6-5|NA|TRBJ2-4
CASSYSSLAAKNIQYF
TGTGCCAGCAGTTACTCGAGTTTGGCGGCCAAAAACATTCAGTACTTC
>NA|TRBV19|few|TRBJ1-2
CASARVGNYGYTF
TGTGCCAGTGCCCGGGTGGGAAACTATGGCTACACCTTC
>NA|TRBV6-5|NA|TRBJ2-3
CASSYTDTRTDTQYF
TGTGCCAGCAGTTACACGGACACCCGTACAGATACGCAGTATTTT
>NA|TRBV7-9|NA|TRBJ2-5
CASTQWRQTQETQYF
TGTGCCAGCACCCAATGGAGACAGACCCAAGAGACCCAGTACTTC
>TRBD2|TRBV11-3|NA|TRBJ2-5
CASSLLAGQETQYF
TGTGCCAGCAGCTTACTAGCGGGCCAAGAGACCCAGTACTTC
>NA|TRBV29-1|NA|TRBJ2-1
CSVDRARHEQFF
TGCAGCGTTGACAGGGCGAGGCATGAGCAGTTCTTC
>NA|TRBV5-8|NA|TRBJ2-4
CASSLVDIQYF
TGTGCCAGCAGCTTGGTAGACATTCAGTACTTC
>NA|TRBV7-8|NA|TRBJ2-1
CASSDSRFSEQFF
TGTGCCAGCAGTGACAGTCGGTTCAGTGAGCAGTTCTTC
>NA|TRBV28|few|TRBJ2-3
CASSLSGQVSDTQYF
TGTGCCAGCAGTTTATCCGGGCAGGTATCAGATACGCAGTATTTT
>NA|TRBV18|NA|TRBJ1-3
CASSPSVSGNTIYF
TGTGCCAGCTCACCATCCGTCTCTGGAAACACCATATATTTT